The present T cell receptor beta chain was sequenced within a study of T cell changes during pregnancy in multiple sclerosis. After removal of 0 bases from V and 6 bases from J, the junction contained 3 bases not matched to a gene. CDR1 is SGDLS, CDR2 YYNGEE, per germline. This CDR3 comprises 14 residues. Profiling relied on immunoSEQ multiplex PCR, and the TCRdb table lists in-frame clones only, not all of them. The sample consists of fewer than 90,000 clones, roughly 91% of them appearing once. In this sample, this clone turned up a few times. V is TRBV9 and J is TRBJ1-2, with TRBD1 matching 9 bases. This TCR derives from a female donor with multiple sclerosis, enrolled in a pregnancy study. Sequencing was performed on peripheral blood, taken in the first trimester of pregnancy. CDR3 protein: CASSVDGQGNGYTF. CDR3 sequence (DNA): TGTGCCAGCAGCGTAGATGGACAGGGGAATGGCTACACCTTC.